The next 6 T cell receptor beta chains were all read from a single sample in a study of beta chain features in type 1 diabetes. Sequencing targeted expressed TCRB transcripts, as all isolated RNA had been reverse transcribed. Repertoires were generated with immunoSEQ multiplex PCR, while TCRdb's copy carries only in-frame clones and drops some. Of 200,000 to 250,000 clones in the sample, 68% were seen once. The specimen was naive CD4+ T cells from blood. The receptor set was obtained from a man aged 30-40 years in good health.

The genes are TRBV10-3 and TRBJ2-5; D unclear. This CDR3 has 13 amino acids. Trimming removed 3 bases from V and 3 bases from J, with 8 bases in between. Germline-derived CDR1 and CDR2 are ENHRY and SYGVKD. Written as DNA, the CDR3 is TGTGCCATCAGTGAAAGGCGAGAAGAGACCCAGTACTTC. Protein: CAISERREETQYF.

About this clone: One end of the junction varies from germline; a read error may be responsible. This chain links TRBV28 with TRBJ2-2; 8 nucleotides match TRBD2. The CDR3 extends over 11 amino acids. CDR1 is MDHEN, CDR2 SYDVKM, per germline. CDR3 region: CGTSGTGELFF. The CDR3 DNA follows: TGCGGAACTAGCGGCACCGGGGAGCTGTTTTTT.

The rearrangement links TRBV4-1 to TRBJ2-1; D gene unclear. V dropped 1 base and J dropped 10 bases, with 8 bases sitting between them. This CDR3 is 12 amino acids long. CDR1 MGHRA and CDR2 YSYEKL come from the germline V gene. The CDR3 DNA reads TGCGCCAGCAGCCAAGTTAATAGAGAGCAGTTCTTC. This encodes CASSQVNREQFF.

This rearrangement joins TRBV7-2 to TRBJ2-1, with 8 bases identical to TRBD2. J was trimmed by 5 bases and V by 5 bases; bases with no gene match: 8. The CDR3 has 15 residues. CDR1 and CDR2 from the germline V gene are SGHTA and FQGNSA. The chain's CDR3 is CASSVTSGTHNEQFF. The CDR3 nucleotides read TGTGCCAGCAGCGTTACTAGCGGCACGCACAATGAGCAGTTCTTC.

This clone was recorded a few times. J is TRBJ2-5 and V is TRBV29-1, with D hard to call. The germline gives CDR1 SQVTM, CDR2 ANQGSEA. Trimming took 3 bases from V and 1 from J, leaving 12 bases between them. The CDR3 is 14 residues long. CDR3 nucleotide sequence: TGCAGCGTTGACGGCAGGCTTAGCCAAGAGACCCAGTACTTC. Translating gives CSVDGRLSQETQYF.

The gene calls are TRBV11-2 and TRBJ2-3, with 7 positions matching TRBD2. V lost 6 bases and J lost 1; bases outside the gene matches: 13. CDR1 and CDR2 (germline): SGHAT, FQNNGV. The length of the CDR3 is 17 residues. The CDR3 DNA is TGTGCCAGCAGTCCCCCAGCGGGGCTAGTAGGCACAGATACGCAGTATTTT. Its protein product is CASSPPAGLVGTDTQYF.